The next 4 T cell receptor beta chains were all read from a single sample in a study of blood T cell repertoires in COVID-19. The assay was immunoSEQ multiplex PCR, and TCRdb's table has in-frame clones only and misses some. The sample has roughly 180,000 clones; approximately 84% are singletons. Sequences were obtained from peripheral blood. The receptors were gathered from a man in his forties who had recovered from COVID-19.

The V and J genes are TRBV9 and TRBJ1-4; tentatively, D is TRBD1 (5 bases). The CDR3 loop spans 13 amino acids. Germline CDR1 is SGDLS and CDR2 is YYNGEE. Deletions cut 5 bases from V and 5 bases from J, with 10 bases between. The CDR3 DNA follows: TGTGCCAGCAGGGCGGGGGGGAATGAAAAACTGTTTTTT. Encoded protein: CASRAGGNEKLFF.

In the case of this clone: The junction departs from the called germline gene at one end, perhaps through a read error. This rearrangement joins TRBV10-3 to TRBJ2-5; unclear D gene. Looked up from germline, CDR1 is ENHRY and CDR2 is SYGVKD. The CDR3 is made up of 11 amino acids. The chain's CDR3 is CATSVEETQYF. For the CDR3, the DNA is TGTGCCACCAGTGTGGAGGAGACCCAGTACTTC.

This rearrangement joins TRBV7-8 to TRBJ2-7, with a weak D call TRBD1 (6 bases). The CDR3 consists of 16 residues. The germline V gene encodes CDR1 SGHVS and CDR2 FQNEAQ. V was pared by 2 bases and J by 2 bases, with 16 bases between. CDR3 region: CASSLYKLTGPYEQYF. The CDR3 nucleotides read TGTGCCAGCAGCTTATATAAACTGACAGGTCCCTACGAGCAGTACTTC. The variable domain in full, completed from reference TRBV7-8 and TRBJ2-7, reads GAGVSQSPRYKVAKRGQDVALRCDPISGHVSLFWYQQALGQGPEFLTYFQNEAQLDKSGLPSDRFFAERPEGSVSTLKIQRTQQEDSAVYLCASSLYKLTGPYEQYFGPGTRLTVT.

The rearrangement uses TRBV5-6 and TRBJ1-2, with TRBD1 matching 8 bases. CDR1 is SGHDT and CDR2 is YYEEEE in the germline V gene. The trim removed 4 bases at V and 8 bases at J, leaving 4 bases unmatched. This CDR3 region has 12 residues. The CDR3 is CASSVRGLGYTF. DNA for the CDR3: TGTGCCAGCAGCGTCAGGGGGCTCGGCTACACCTTC.